Listed below are T cell receptor beta chains from one sample, sequenced in a study of blood T cells in healthy people across ages. Each CDR3 protein is one row after TCRdb ran MiXCR on the 5' RACE reads. The sample has around 970,000 distinct CDR3 sequences; roughly 51% are singletons. Sequencing was carried out using blood. Receptors originate from a woman aged 55-70 years in good health. Both conserved end residues are part of each CDR3. Fields, in order: V gene, D gene, J gene, CDR3 length, clone size, CDR3 DNA, CDR3 protein. D genes are given only for firm matches. Clone sizes are given selectively: once, few, many, or a class where the clone is expanded.

TRBV29-1	NA	TRBJ2-1	12	NA	TGCAGCGTTGCCGAGGGAGTTAATGAGCAGTTCTTC	CSVAEGVNEQFF
TRBV20-1	TRBD2	TRBJ2-3	17	NA	TGCAGTGCACAAACCGGGACTAGCGGGACTAGCACAGATACGCAGTATTTT	CSAQTGTSGTSTDTQYF
TRBV11-1	TRBD2	TRBJ2-5	16	NA	TGTGCCAGCAGCCCTCGACTAGCGGGAGGGGGAGAGACCCAGTACTTC	CASSPRLAGGGETQYF
TRBV20-1	NA	TRBJ2-1	12	NA	TGCAGTGCGAGATATTCCTACAATGAGCAGTTCTTC	CSARYSYNEQFF
TRBV10-3	NA	TRBJ2-3	15	few	TGTGCCATCAGTGAGAGGGCGGGTTCCACAGATACGCAGTATTTT	CAISERAGSTDTQYF
TRBV7-6	NA	TRBJ2-7	12	few	TGTGCCAGCAGCTTGTTCCTAGACGCGCAGTACTTC	CASSLFLDAQYF
TRBV5-1	NA	TRBJ2-3	15	few	TGCGCCAGCAGCTTGCAGTCCCCTAGCACAGATACGCAGTATTTT	CASSLQSPSTDTQYF
TRBV6-5	NA	TRBJ2-5	14	NA	TGTGCCAGCAGGTCGACTGGGTACCAAGAGACCCAGTACTTC	CASRSTGYQETQYF
TRBV29-1	TRBD1	TRBJ2-1	16	few	TGCAGCGTTGAAGATAAGGGACAGGGGGCGGGCAATGAGCAGTTCTTC	CSVEDKGQGAGNEQFF
TRBV7-9	NA	TRBJ1-5	15	NA	TGTGCCAGCAGCCACCAGGGCAGGGACGATCAGCCCCAGCATTTT	CASSHQGRDDQPQHF
TRBV20-1	TRBD2	TRBJ2-3	14	NA	TGCAGTGCCCCGATAGCGGGATCCACAGATACGCAGTATTTT	CSAPIAGSTDTQYF
TRBV2	NA	TRBJ2-5	11	NA	TGTGCCAGCAACGGAATAGAGACCCAGTACTTC	CASNGIETQYF
TRBV27	NA	TRBJ2-3	11	few	TGTGCCACGTACAACACAGATACGCAGTATTTT	CATYNTDTQYF
TRBV5-1	TRBD2	TRBJ2-7	18	NA	TGCGCCAGCAGCCGTCGGACTAGCGGTTACGGCGGGAGCAATGAGCAGTACTTC	CASSRRTSGYGGSNEQYF
TRBV7-2	NA	TRBJ2-1	15	few	TGTGCCAGCAGCTTAGAGGGGGTACATTACAATGAGCAGTTCTTC	CASSLEGVHYNEQFF
TRBV5-1	NA	TRBJ1-2	14	NA	TGCGCCAGCAGCGAGGACGTGGGCTCTATGAGCTACACCTTC	CASSEDVGSMSYTF
TRBV5-1	NA	TRBJ2-2	15	NA	TGCGCCAGCAGCAACGAAAGGGTAGATACCGGGGAGCTGTTTTTT	CASSNERVDTGELFF
TRBV18	NA	TRBJ2-7	14	NA	TGTGCCAGCTCACCTGGGGGGTCCACCTACGAGCAGTACTTC	CASSPGGSTYEQYF
TRBV10-3	TRBD1	TRBJ2-5	14	NA	TGTGCCAGCACTGGGGCAGGGGGCTTTGAGACCCAGTACTTC	CASTGAGGFETQYF
TRBV24-1	TRBD1	TRBJ1-2	17	NA	TGTGCCACCAGGATGGGTATTACAGGGGGCAATCCCTATGGCTACACCTTC	CATRMGITGGNPYGYTF
TRBV29-1	TRBD2	TRBJ2-1	16	NA	TGCAGCGTTGGAAGAGGCGGGAGGGCGTCATACAATGAGCGGTTCTTC	CSVGRGGRASYNERFF
TRBV28	NA	TRBJ2-7	14	NA	TGTGCCAGCGGGGTTCTTGGACATCATTACGAGCAGTACTTC	CASGVLGHHYEQYF
TRBV6-4	NA	TRBJ2-3	15	few	TGTGCCAGCAGTGAACGGGCGGGAATGATAGATACGCAGTATTTT	CASSERAGMIDTQYF
TRBV9	NA	TRBJ1-2	15	few	TGTGCCAGCAGCGTAGTTGGGCAGCCAAACTATGGCTACACCTTC	CASSVVGQPNYGYTF
TRBV29-1	TRBD2	TRBJ2-5	12	few	TGCAGCGTTGTGAGGGACTATGGGACCCAGTACTTC	CSVVRDYGTQYF
TRBV27	TRBD2	TRBJ2-1	17	once	TGTGCCAGCAGTTTATGGGTAGCGGGAGGGCCGGGCAATGAGCAGTTCTTC	CASSLWVAGGPGNEQFF
TRBV28	TRBD2	TRBJ2-7	16	few	TGTGCCAGCGGATCAGACAGGACTGGGACTAGGTACGAGCAGTACTTC	CASGSDRTGTRYEQYF
TRBV5-1	NA	TRBJ1-2	14	few	TGCGCCAGCAGCTTGGGCAAGTCGAACTATGGCTACACCTTC	CASSLGKSNYGYTF
TRBV25-1	NA	TRBJ2-7	14	NA	TGTGCCAGCAGTGATGTTAGGGGAACCTACGAGCAGTACTTC	CASSDVRGTYEQYF
TRBV20-1	NA	TRBJ2-3	15	NA	TGCAGTGCTAGAGATATGTGGGGGCTCAGAGATACGCAGTATTTT	CSARDMWGLRDTQYF
TRBV2	TRBD2	TRBJ2-1	14	NA	TGTGCCAGCAGTGAAACCCTAGCGGGAGAGTTCGGGTTCTTC	CASSETLAGEFGFF
TRBV6-6	TRBD2	TRBJ2-3	17	few	TGTGCCAGCAGTTACGATGAAGGACGAGCGGGAGCAGATACGCAGTATTTT	CASSYDEGRAGADTQYF
TRBV12-3/TRBV12-4	TRBD1	TRBJ2-7	15	few	TGTGCCAGCAGTTCCCTCGGGACAGGGGACGACGAGCAGTACTTC	CASSSLGTGDDEQYF
TRBV2	NA	TRBJ2-2	15	once	TGTGCCAGCAGGAATAGCGGCGCGAACACCGGGGAGCTGTTTTTT	CASRNSGANTGELFF
TRBV28	NA	TRBJ2-5	14	NA	TGTGCCAGCAACTCGGGTAGGGGGCAAGAGACCCAGTACTTC	CASNSGRGQETQYF
TRBV4-3	NA	TRBJ2-1	16	few	TGCGCCAGCAGCCAAGGAAGGATGCCGACCTACAATGAGCAGTTCTTC	CASSQGRMPTYNEQFF
TRBV27	TRBD2	TRBJ2-3	19	few	TGTGCCAGCAGAAGGCTGGTTGGGACTAGCGGGAGGGGCACAGATACGCAGTATTTT	CASRRLVGTSGRGTDTQYF
TRBV20-1	TRBD2	TRBJ2-7	16	NA	TGCAGTGCTAGAGATTCTAGCGGGAGGGGGTCCTACGAGCAGTACTTC	CSARDSSGRGSYEQYF
TRBV7-9	NA	TRBJ2-3	15	NA	TGTGCCAGCAGCCCTTTTGCCAGGGGAACAGATACGCAGTATTTT	CASSPFARGTDTQYF
TRBV21-1	NA	TRBJ2-7	13	NA	TGTGCCTTGCGGGAGAACGGGGCCTACGAGCAGTACTTC	CALRENGAYEQYF
TRBV4-1	NA	TRBJ2-7	17	NA	TGCGCCAGCAGCCAAGACCCCCTCACCTCATCTAGCGCCGAGCAGTACTTC	CASSQDPLTSSSAEQYF
TRBV14	NA	TRBJ2-7	15	NA	TGTGCCAGCGGCCACCCAAGTCGGGGCTCCTACGAGCAGTACTTC	CASGHPSRGSYEQYF
TRBV15	NA	TRBJ1-2	14	NA	TGTGCCACCAGCAGAGAGGGGCCCGGTTATGGCTACACCTTC	CATSREGPGYGYTF
TRBV12-3/TRBV12-4	NA	TRBJ2-3	16	few	TGTGCCAGCAGTTTTCGTACGGCCAGTAGCACAGATACGCAGTATTTT	CASSFRTASSTDTQYF
TRBV21-1	NA	TRBJ2-3	15	few	TGTGCCAGCAGCAGATGTAGACTCAGCACAGATACGCAGTATTTT	CASSRCRLSTDTQYF
TRBV7-2	TRBD1	TRBJ1-2	14	NA	TGTGCCAGCAGCTTAGACTGGGACAGGGAGGATTACACCTTC	CASSLDWDREDYTF
TRBV6-2/TRBV6-3	NA	TRBJ2-7	13	NA	TGTGCCAGTAGTGAGACAAATCTCTACGAGCAGTACTTC	CASSETNLYEQYF
TRBV7-2	NA	TRBJ2-5	14	once	TGTGCCTGCAGCTATGGGGGGGCCCAAGAGACCCAGTACTTC	CACSYGGAQETQYF
TRBV3-1	NA	TRBJ2-3	15	NA	TGTGCCAGCAGCCATCTCGTCAGCGGTGCAGAGACGCAGTATTTT	CASSHLVSGAETQYF